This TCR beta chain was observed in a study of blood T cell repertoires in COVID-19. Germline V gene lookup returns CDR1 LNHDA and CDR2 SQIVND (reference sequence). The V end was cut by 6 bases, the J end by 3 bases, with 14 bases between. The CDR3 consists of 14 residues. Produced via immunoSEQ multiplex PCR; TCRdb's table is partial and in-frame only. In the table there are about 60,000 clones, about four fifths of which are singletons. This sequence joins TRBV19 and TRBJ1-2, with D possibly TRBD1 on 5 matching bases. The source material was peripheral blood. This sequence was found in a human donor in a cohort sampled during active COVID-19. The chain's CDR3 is CASRGRDRYYGYTF. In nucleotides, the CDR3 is TGTGCCAGTAGGGGGCGGGACCGCTACTATGGCTACACCTTC.